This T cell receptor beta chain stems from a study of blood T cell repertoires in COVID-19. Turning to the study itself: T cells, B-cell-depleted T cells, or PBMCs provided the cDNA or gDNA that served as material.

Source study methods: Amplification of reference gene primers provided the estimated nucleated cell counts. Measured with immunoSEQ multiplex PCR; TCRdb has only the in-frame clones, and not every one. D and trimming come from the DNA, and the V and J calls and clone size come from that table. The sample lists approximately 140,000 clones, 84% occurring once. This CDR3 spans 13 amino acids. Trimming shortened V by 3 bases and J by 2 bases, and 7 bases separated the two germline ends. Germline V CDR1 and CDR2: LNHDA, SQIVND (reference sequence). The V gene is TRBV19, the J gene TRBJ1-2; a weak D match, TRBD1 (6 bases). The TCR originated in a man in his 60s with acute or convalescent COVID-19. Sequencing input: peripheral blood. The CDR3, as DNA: TGTGCCAGTAGTATCGGGACAAACTATGGCTACACCTTC. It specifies CASSIGTNYGYTF.